The clone carrying this TCR beta chain was counted between two and nine times. Its antigen is not identified. The authors sorted CD4+ naive, central memory, regulatory and stem cell-like memory cells via CD45RO/CCR7/CD25/CD127/CD95/CD27. The data derive from a study of beta chain features in type 1 diabetes. In the study overall: There was similarity between patients and healthy donors in age, gender and cell yields.

The CDR3 runs 15 residues. V shed 3 bases and J shed 5 bases, with 17 bases lying between them. Germline values: CDR1 MGHRA, CDR2 YSYEKL. Findings and limits, study-wide: Across all four CD4+ subsets, people with type 1 diabetes showed modestly shorter TCRB CDR3s. Any HLA effect on TCRB rearrangement was left unresolved by small sub-analyses.

The isolated RNA, all of it, was reverse transcribed, so expressed TCRB transcripts were what got sequenced. Here immunoSEQ multiplex PCR was the method, and the copy in TCRdb shows in-frame clones only, minus some. The sample consists of 200,000 to 300,000 clones, approximately 10% of them appearing once. The chain couples TRBV4-1 to TRBJ2-7; D possibly corresponds to TRBD2 (7 bases). Sample: naive CD4+ T cells from blood. The source of this sequence is a man aged 25-45 years with type 1 diabetes. Here the CDR3 DNA reads TGCGCCAGCAGCCAGAGGGCGGGGGCGAGCAACGAGCAGTACTTC. Protein: CASSQRAGASNEQYF.